The rows below give T cell receptor beta chains drawn from one sample of a study of cytotoxic CD8 clonotypes in ibrutinib-treated CLL. Sequencing used immunoSEQ multiplex PCR; TCRdb keeps in-frame clones, though not all of them. The table includes fewer than 400,000 clones, around 66% detected once. Source: PBMCs, taken after 36 months of ibrutinib treatment. These receptors originate from a human donor with chronic lymphocytic leukemia. The CDR3 runs from the conserved cysteine through the conserved F or W. Fields, in order: V gene, J gene, D gene, clone size, CDR3 protein. D genes are given only for firm matches. The size of a clone is reported for some rows only, either as once, few or many, or as a class for expanded clones.

v_call: TRBV5-1
j_call: TRBJ2-7
d_call: TRBD1
clone_size: NA
cdr3_aa: CASSLDGTGGVEQYF

v_call: TRBV6-5
j_call: TRBJ2-7
d_call: NA
clone_size: few
cdr3_aa: CASSPPGSYEQYF

v_call: TRBV7-6
j_call: TRBJ2-3
d_call: TRBD2
clone_size: NA
cdr3_aa: CASSLVAGGFTDTQYF

v_call: TRBV6-5
j_call: TRBJ2-7
d_call: NA
clone_size: NA
cdr3_aa: CASSSGPRVSYEQYF

v_call: TRBV5-4
j_call: TRBJ2-7
d_call: TRBD1
clone_size: once
cdr3_aa: CASSPQGQVYEQYF

v_call: TRBV13
j_call: TRBJ1-2
d_call: NA
clone_size: NA
cdr3_aa: CASSSGTLYGYTF

v_call: TRBV29-1
j_call: TRBJ1-2
d_call: NA
clone_size: NA
cdr3_aa: CSVRGSIPYGYTF

v_call: TRBV4-1
j_call: TRBJ1-1
d_call: NA
clone_size: few
cdr3_aa: CASRHGATEAFF

v_call: TRBV13
j_call: TRBJ1-4
d_call: TRBD1
clone_size: NA
cdr3_aa: CASSKGQGGEKLFF

v_call: TRBV18
j_call: TRBJ2-1
d_call: NA
clone_size: once
cdr3_aa: CASSPRAGYNEQFF

v_call: TRBV5-6
j_call: TRBJ2-3
d_call: TRBD2
clone_size: NA
cdr3_aa: CASSADGGFTDTQYF

v_call: TRBV9
j_call: TRBJ1-1
d_call: TRBD1
clone_size: NA
cdr3_aa: CASSVGQGAEAFF

v_call: TRBV19
j_call: TRBJ2-7
d_call: NA
clone_size: NA
cdr3_aa: CASSEVQAYEQYF

v_call: TRBV6-6
j_call: TRBJ1-4
d_call: NA
clone_size: NA
cdr3_aa: CASSREGGRGEKLFF

v_call: TRBV10-3
j_call: TRBJ1-1
d_call: NA
clone_size: NA
cdr3_aa: CAISSGVGMNTEAFF

v_call: TRBV7-8
j_call: TRBJ2-5
d_call: NA
clone_size: NA
cdr3_aa: CASSSRDFRQAQYF

v_call: TRBV6-5
j_call: TRBJ2-7
d_call: NA
clone_size: NA
cdr3_aa: CASSYSWGSYEQYF

v_call: TRBV6-1
j_call: TRBJ1-4
d_call: NA
clone_size: once
cdr3_aa: CASSGPSATNEKLFF

v_call: TRBV2
j_call: TRBJ1-3
d_call: TRBD1
clone_size: NA
cdr3_aa: CASSLGQGAGNTIYF

v_call: TRBV19
j_call: TRBJ2-4
d_call: NA
clone_size: NA
cdr3_aa: CASSRESLTGIQYF

v_call: TRBV21-1
j_call: TRBJ2-1
d_call: NA
clone_size: NA
cdr3_aa: CASSKVGGAAAISGGNEQFF

v_call: TRBV25-1
j_call: TRBJ1-3
d_call: NA
clone_size: NA
cdr3_aa: CASSSTGITGNTIYF

v_call: TRBV29-1
j_call: TRBJ2-7
d_call: NA
clone_size: NA
cdr3_aa: CSVEDPQPPYEQYF

v_call: TRBV7-9
j_call: TRBJ2-6
d_call: NA
clone_size: NA
cdr3_aa: CASISSGANVLTF